The sequence of this T cell receptor (beta chain) was determined in a study of cytomegalovirus exposure and HLA in healthy donors. Study-wide points: In a later analysis, at a false discovery rate of 0.05, approximately 16,000 TCR beta sequences were associated with HLA alleles.

Donors sampled were nominally healthy, though unrecorded immune exposures were likely. As regards this clone: Its specificity is not known.

Amplification used 60 Vbeta primers and 13 Jbeta primers. TCRdb's copy holds only in-frame clones and misses some; the assay was immunoSEQ multiplex PCR. The table shows around 200,000 clones, with approximately 80% occurring only once. The CDR3 contains 15 residues. Germline V CDR1 and CDR2: SGHTA, FQGNSA. The J segment lost 6 bases and the V segment lost 5 bases, leaving 11 bases of the junction unmatched. The chain uses TRBV7-2 and TRBJ2-5, with 8 bases identical to TRBD2. Sequenced: PBMCs. This TCR was recovered from a woman aged 45-65 years in good health and CMV-seropositive. The chain's CDR3 is CASSRGGALMKTQYF. The CDR3 nucleotides are TGTGCCAGCAGCCGGGGGGGGGCCTTAATGAAGACCCAGTACTTC.